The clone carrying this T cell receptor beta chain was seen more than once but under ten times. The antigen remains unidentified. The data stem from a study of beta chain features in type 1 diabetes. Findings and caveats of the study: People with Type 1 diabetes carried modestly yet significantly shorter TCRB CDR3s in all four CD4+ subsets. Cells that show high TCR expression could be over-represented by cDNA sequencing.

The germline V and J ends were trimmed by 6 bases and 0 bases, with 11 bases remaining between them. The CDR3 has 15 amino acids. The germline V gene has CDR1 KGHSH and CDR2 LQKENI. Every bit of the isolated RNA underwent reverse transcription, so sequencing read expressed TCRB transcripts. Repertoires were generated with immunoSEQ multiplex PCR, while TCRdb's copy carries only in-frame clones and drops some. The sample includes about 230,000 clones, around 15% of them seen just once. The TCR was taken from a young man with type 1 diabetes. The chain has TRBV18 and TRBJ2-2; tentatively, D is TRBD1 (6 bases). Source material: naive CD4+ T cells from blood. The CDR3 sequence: CASSADRSNTGELFF. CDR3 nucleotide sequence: TGTGCCAGCTCTGCCGACAGGTCGAACACCGGGGAGCTGTTTTTT.